These 23 T cell receptor beta chains originate from one sample sequenced in a study of blood T cell repertoires in COVID-19 (dated by TCRdb to about 2020). The library was prepared using the immunoSEQ multiplex PCR assay. TCRdb retrieved this table from immuneACCESS and kept in-frame rearrangements only. Not all clones are present; in checked studies, unresolved V genes account for under half, and no reason is known for the remainder. This sample has about 480,000 clones in its table, and approximately 89% of those were observed once. Clones ranked in the top ten supply around an eighth of the sample. Sequencing used peripheral blood. The receptors come from a woman aged 45-65 years with COVID-19, enrolled during active disease.

J is TRBJ1-2 and V is TRBV21-1; the table's D call, TRBD1, has no DNA check behind it. TRBV21-1 is reported as a pseudogene. CDR3 length: 15 residues. CDR3 DNA sequence: TGTGCCAGCAGCAAAAAGGGACAGGGGGCAGGGGGCTACACCTTC. Encoded protein: CASSKKGQGAGGYTF.

The rearrangement uses TRBV7-8 and TRBJ2-1; D gene unclear. CDR1 is SGHVS and CDR2 is FQNEAQ in the germline V gene. The V end was cut by 6 bases, the J end by 2 bases, with 8 bases between. CDR3 size: 13 residues. The CDR3 region has the DNA TGTGCCAGCAGTTCTACTACCTACAATGAGCAGTTCTTC. This sequence encodes CASSSTTYNEQFF.

The chain carries TRBV3-1 (or the pseudogene TRBV3-2) and TRBJ2-1, with 7 bases matching TRBD2. Germline V CDR1 and CDR2: LGHDT, YNNKEL (reference sequence). J lost 8 bases, V lost 7 bases, and 5 bases had no gene match. The CDR3 spans 12 residues. CDR3 residues: CASTERGDEQFF. The CDR3 DNA sequence: TGTGCCAGCACTGAGCGGGGCGATGAGCAGTTCTTC.

CDR3 nucleotides: TGTGCCACCAGCAGAGTAGAAGCTGAAAAACTGTTTTTT. Translation gives CATSRVEAEKLFF. The chain recombines TRBV15 with TRBJ1-4; D is unclear. Germline assignment: CDR1 LNHNV and CDR2 YYDKDF (reference sequence). Trimming left V 1 base short and J 7 bases short, with 7 bases between. This CDR3 comprises 13 residues.

The CDR3 coding sequence is TGTGCCAGCAGTGTAAACAGGGGATGGGGCTACACCTTC. This gives the protein CASSVNRGWGYTF. The chain recombines TRBV6-6 with TRBJ1-2, with TRBD1 identical over 7 bases. The ends lost 5 bases at V and 8 bases at J; junction bases unmatched: 8. CDR1 is MNHNY and CDR2 is SVGAGI in the germline V gene (reference sequence). This CDR3 has 13 residues.

This chain uses TRBV5-4 with TRBJ2-5; TRBD2 agrees at 9 bases. Germline values: CDR1 SGHNT, CDR2 YYREEE (reference sequence). The J segment lost 5 bases and the V segment lost 5 bases, leaving 10 bases of the junction unmatched. CDR3 size: 15 residues. The CDR3 DNA follows: TGTGCCAGCAGGTCCGCGGGGGGGTCTCGGGAGACCCAGTACTTC. Residues: CASRSAGGSRETQYF.

The gene calls are TRBV2 and TRBJ1-1, with D tentatively TRBD1 (6 bases). V gave up 5 bases and J gave up 1 base, with 11 bases separating them. The CDR3 consists of 14 residues. Germline CDR1 SNHLY, CDR2 FYNNEI. The CDR3 is CASSLDSPNTEAFF. In nucleotides, the CDR3 is TGTGCCAGCAGTTTGGACAGCCCGAACACTGAAGCTTTCTTT.

This chain joins TRBV6-5 and TRBJ2-5, with 10 positions matching TRBD2. Per the germline V gene, CDR1 is MNHEY and CDR2 is SVGAGI. Losses at the gene ends were 4 bases for V and 1 base for J; bases not matched to a gene: 6. This CDR3 spans 16 amino acids. CDR3 region: CASSSPSSGGQETQYF. In nucleotides, the CDR3 is TGTGCCAGCAGTTCCCCTTCTAGCGGGGGCCAAGAGACCCAGTACTTC.

Regarding this clone: Other DNA sequences in the sample encode the same CDR3. V usage is TRBV10-1 and J usage is TRBJ1-2; 8 bases line up with TRBD1. The CDR3 length is 13 residues. The germline gives CDR1 WNHNN, CDR2 SYGVQD (reference sequence). V gave up 3 bases and J gave up 4 bases; unmatched junction bases: 1. CDR3 region: CASSETGGYGYTF. CDR3 coding DNA: TGCGCCAGCAGTGAAACAGGGGGCTATGGCTACACCTTC.

Comment on this clone: The identical CDR3 is also encoded by other nucleotide sequences in the sample. J is TRBJ1-5 and V is TRBV3-1 (or the pseudogene TRBV3-2); maybe TRBD1 (5 bases). The CDR3 runs 13 residues. The germline V gene encodes CDR1 LGHDT and CDR2 YNNKEL (reference sequence). The V end was cut by 1 base, the J end by 6 bases, with 7 bases between. CDR3 amino acids: CASSQGTGQPQHF. The CDR3 bases are TGTGCCAGCAGCCAAGGCACAGGTCAGCCCCAGCATTTT.

The rearrangement uses TRBV19 and TRBJ1-4, with D perhaps TRBD1 (6 bases). Germline assignment: CDR1 LNHDA and CDR2 SQIVND (reference sequence). V lost 8 bases, J lost 10 bases, and 14 bases lay in between. The CDR3 length is 12 residues. CDR3 nucleotide sequence: TGTGCCAGTCTACAGGGATCCGGAAAACTGTTTTTT. Its translation is CASLQGSGKLFF.

The chain has TRBV28 and TRBJ2-1, with no clear D. The CDR3 contains 14 residues. V was cut by 1 base and J by 8 bases, with 12 bases left in between. The germline gives CDR1 MDHEN, CDR2 SYDVKM. The CDR3 region is CASSLSPLKDEQFF. CDR3 bases: TGTGCCAGCAGTTTATCCCCTCTAAAAGATGAGCAGTTCTTC.

This chain connects TRBV9 to TRBJ2-1; TRBD2 matches 9 bases. Germline CDR1 SGDLS, CDR2 YYNGEE. Trimming removed 3 bases from V and 4 bases from J; junction bases left unmatched: 8. The CDR3 totals 16 residues. For the CDR3, the DNA is TGTGCCAGCAGCGCATTTAGCGGGGGAGCGTACAATGAGCAGTTCTTC. This encodes CASSAFSGGAYNEQFF.

V usage is TRBV5-1 and J usage is TRBJ1-1; 7 bases map to TRBD1. Germline V CDR1 and CDR2: SGHRS, YFSETQ. The length of the CDR3 is 13 residues. V trimming: 4 bases; J trimming: 7 bases; junction bases outside the gene matches: 7. CDR3 sequence reads: CASSPETGIEAFF. DNA of the CDR3: TGCGCCAGCAGCCCTGAGACAGGGATTGAAGCTTTCTTT.

The CDR3 is CATSDTTGYGYTF. CDR3 in DNA: TGTGCCACCAGTGACACGACAGGGTATGGCTACACCTTC. The J gene is TRBJ1-2, the V gene TRBV24-1; 7 bases are shared with TRBD1. Germline V gene sequence: CDR1 KGHDR, CDR2 SFDVKD. V lost 4 bases, J lost 5 bases, and 3 bases stayed unmatched. This CDR3 is 13 amino acids long.

This clone appeared a single time. The CDR3 reads CASSEPRGPGTGELFF. The CDR3 DNA reads TGCGCCAGCAGTGAGCCCAGGGGGCCCGGCACCGGGGAGCTGTTTTTT. V gene TRBV10-1 combines with J gene TRBJ2-2; 8 bases map to TRBD1. CDR1 and CDR2 from the germline V gene are WNHNN and SYGVQD (reference sequence). J gave up 4 bases and V 2 bases, and 6 bases lay outside the gene matches. The CDR3 covers 16 residues.

The chain links TRBV6-5 to TRBJ2-2; possibly TRBD2 for D (7 bases). V lost 7 bases and J 5 bases, leaving 14 bases between the germline ends. This CDR3 has 14 residues. The V gene's germline CDR1 is MNHEY and CDR2 SVGAGI. In DNA, the CDR3 is TGTGCCAGCATCAAAGAGGGGGGGACCGGGGAGCTGTTTTTT. It yields the protein CASIKEGGTGELFF.

CDR3 nucleotides: TGTGCCACTCAGCGGGGCTCCTACAATGAGCAGTTCTTC. This translates into CATQRGSYNEQFF. The rearrangement links TRBV6-5 to TRBJ2-1, with 7 bases fitting TRBD2. Germline loops: CDR1 MNHEY, CDR2 SVGAGI. This CDR3 region has 13 residues. The ends lost 10 bases at V and 0 bases at J; junction bases unmatched: 3.

This chain connects TRBV19 to TRBJ1-4; D is unresolved. V shed 6 bases and J shed 0 bases, with 11 bases lying between them. The CDR3 is 15 amino acids. Germline V gene lookup returns CDR1 LNHDA and CDR2 SQIVND (reference sequence). The CDR3 nucleotides are TGTGCCAGTAGCGGAGAAATAACAACTAATGAAAAACTGTTTTTT. The encoded protein is CASSGEITTNEKLFF.

The chain recombines TRBV25-1 with TRBJ1-3; 7 nucleotides line up with TRBD1. The CDR3 runs 18 residues. Germline V gives CDR1 MGHDK, CDR2 SYGVNS. With V trimmed by 1 base and J by 1 base, 10 bases remained unmatched. For the CDR3, the DNA is TGTGCCAGCAGTGAATTTGGCTTAGAGGGGGCTTCTGGAAACACCATATATTTT. Translating it yields CASSEFGLEGASGNTIYF.

This clone has just a few counts. The chain employs TRBV30 and TRBJ1-1; tentatively, D is TRBD1 (6 bases). V lost 0 bases and J 0 bases, leaving 14 bases between the germline ends. This CDR3 contains 16 residues. Germline V gene sequence: CDR1 GTSNPN, CDR2 SVGIG (reference sequence). Written as DNA, the CDR3 is TGTGCCTGGAGTGTACGACCGGGACACTTGAACACTGAAGCTTTCTTT. Amino acids: CAWSVRPGHLNTEAFF.

V gene TRBV3-1 (or the pseudogene TRBV3-2) combines with J gene TRBJ1-1; D gene ambiguous. The CDR3 contains 17 residues. Between the trimmed V and J ends, which lost 4 bases and 5 bases, there was a span of 23 bases. Germline loops: CDR1 LGHDT, CDR2 YNNKEL (reference sequence). The CDR3 nucleotides read TGTGCCAGCAGCCGCACCCACCCGGGGATGGGGAGGACTGAAGCTTTCTTT. This sequence encodes CASSRTHPGMGRTEAFF.

This clone occurred a few times. Other DNA sequences in the sample encode the same CDR3. This chain uses TRBV2 with TRBJ1-2; D is undetermined. V was trimmed by 2 bases and J by 4 bases, leaving 8 bases between them. The CDR3 consists of 13 residues. Per germline, CDR1 SNHLY and CDR2 FYNNEI. The CDR3 is CASSERQVYGYTF. Here the CDR3 DNA reads TGTGCCAGCAGTGAACGGCAGGTCTATGGCTACACCTTC.